The rows below give T cell receptor beta chains drawn from one sample of a study of OX40 agonist ivuxolimab in advanced cancers. Assay: immunoSEQ multiplex PCR; the TCRdb copy retains only in-frame clones and omits some. The sample records about 72,000 clones, roughly 89% being singletons. The sample in question was CD4+ or CD8+ T cells sorted from blood, obtained in a trial of the OX40 agonist ivuxolimab. Receptors originate from an adult with an advanced solid tumor such as melanoma, head and neck, liver or kidney cancer. CDR3s include the opening cysteine and the closing phenylalanine or tryptophan. Fields, in order: V gene, J gene, D gene, clone size, CDR3 DNA, CDR3 protein. D genes are given only for firm matches. Size tells how often a clone was seen (once, few, many) or the class of an expanded clone, and some rows leave it out.

V gene: TRBV6-6; J gene: TRBJ2-7; D gene: TRBD1; clone size: .; CDR3 DNA: TGTGCCAGCAATCGCCGGACAGGGTCAACATACGAGCAGTACTTC; CDR3 protein: CASNRRTGSTYEQYF
V gene: TRBV6-5; J gene: TRBJ2-1; D gene: TRBD2; clone size: .; CDR3 DNA: TGTGCCAGCAACCAGCTAGCGGGGACCGAGCAGTTCTTC; CDR3 protein: CASNQLAGTEQFF
V gene: TRBV28; J gene: TRBJ2-2; D gene: TRBD1; clone size: few; CDR3 DNA: TGTGCCAGCAGTCCCACCGGACAGGGGAATAAGGGCGGGGAGCTGTTTTTT; CDR3 protein: CASSPTGQGNKGGELFF
V gene: TRBV7-2; J gene: TRBJ1-6; D gene: .; clone size: .; CDR3 DNA: TGTGCCAGCAGCCGAAAAACTAATTCACCCCTCCACTTT; CDR3 protein: CASSRKTNSPLHF
V gene: TRBV29-1; J gene: TRBJ2-4; D gene: TRBD1; clone size: .; CDR3 DNA: TGCAGCGTTGTCGCGCGGGGGACAGGGACCCAAAACATTCAGTACTTC; CDR3 protein: CSVVARGTGTQNIQYF
V gene: TRBV6-5; J gene: TRBJ1-4; D gene: .; clone size: .; CDR3 DNA: TGTGCCAGCAGGAAGGACCCATCTAATGAAAAACTGTTTTTT; CDR3 protein: CASRKDPSNEKLFF
V gene: TRBV5-6; J gene: TRBJ2-1; D gene: TRBD2; clone size: .; CDR3 DNA: TGTGCCAGCAGCTTGGTTGGGTCTAGCGGGGGGTTCCGCGGGCAGTTCTTC; CDR3 protein: CASSLVGSSGGFRGQFF
V gene: TRBV10-2; J gene: TRBJ1-4; D gene: .; clone size: .; CDR3 DNA: TGCGCCAGCGGAGAGGGGAAACTGTTTTTT; CDR3 protein: CASGEGKLFF
V gene: TRBV10-3; J gene: TRBJ2-7; D gene: TRBD2; clone size: .; CDR3 DNA: TGTGCCATCAGCGTCGGGACGGGGGGGATTCGGTACTTC; CDR3 protein: CAISVGTGGIRYF
V gene: TRBV7-9; J gene: TRBJ2-2; D gene: .; clone size: .; CDR3 DNA: TGTGCCAGCAGCTTAGCTGCCACCGGGGAGCTGTTTTTT; CDR3 protein: CASSLAATGELFF
V gene: TRBV21-1; J gene: TRBJ2-5; D gene: .; clone size: few; CDR3 DNA: TGTGCCAGCAGCAAAGACGGCAGTCCGTACCAAGAGACCCAGTACTTC; CDR3 protein: CASSKDGSPYQETQYF
V gene: TRBV6-1; J gene: TRBJ1-4; D gene: .; clone size: .; CDR3 DNA: TGTGCCAGCAGTACAGGGCCGAAGAGGGAAAAACTGTTTTTT; CDR3 protein: CASSTGPKREKLFF
V gene: TRBV7-8; J gene: TRBJ2-4; D gene: TRBD1; clone size: .; CDR3 DNA: TGTGCCAGCAGCTTATACAGGGGGCCGGGCAAAAACATTCAGTACTTC; CDR3 protein: CASSLYRGPGKNIQYF
V gene: TRBV28; J gene: TRBJ1-5; D gene: .; clone size: .; CDR3 DNA: TGTGCCAGCAGTGTTGGCAGTTTCCGTAGCAATCAGCCCCAGCATTTT; CDR3 protein: CASSVGSFRSNQPQHF
V gene: TRBV4-1; J gene: TRBJ1-5; D gene: .; clone size: few; CDR3 DNA: TGCGCCAGCAGCCAAGAGAATACTGGAGGGAGATACCAGCCCCAGCATTTT; CDR3 protein: CASSQENTGGRYQPQHF
V gene: TRBV28; J gene: TRBJ2-3; D gene: .; clone size: .; CDR3 DNA: TGTGCCAGCAGTTTTATTACAGATACGCAGTATTTT; CDR3 protein: CASSFITDTQYF
V gene: TRBV6-6; J gene: TRBJ1-2; D gene: TRBD1; clone size: .; CDR3 DNA: TGTGCCAGCAGTCTAACGGGACAGATCTATGGCTACACCTTC; CDR3 protein: CASSLTGQIYGYTF
V gene: TRBV27; J gene: TRBJ1-5; D gene: .; clone size: .; CDR3 DNA: TGTGCCAGCAGTTTCGGAGGGGGGGGCAATCAGCCCCAGCATTTT; CDR3 protein: CASSFGGGGNQPQHF
V gene: TRBV5-1; J gene: TRBJ2-7; D gene: .; clone size: .; CDR3 DNA: TGCGCCAGCAGCTGGGGGGGCGGGAGTACTTACGAGCAGTACTTC; CDR3 protein: CASSWGGGSTYEQYF
V gene: TRBV7-8; J gene: TRBJ1-1; D gene: TRBD1; clone size: .; CDR3 DNA: TGTGCCAGCAGCCCTAACAGGGGGGTAGAAGGTGAAGCTTTCTTT; CDR3 protein: CASSPNRGVEGEAFF
V gene: TRBV6-1; J gene: TRBJ1-1; D gene: .; clone size: .; CDR3 DNA: TGTGCCAGCGTGGTGGGGGGATCGGACACTGAAGCTTTCTTT; CDR3 protein: CASVVGGSDTEAFF
V gene: TRBV28; J gene: TRBJ1-2; D gene: TRBD1; clone size: .; CDR3 DNA: TGTGCCAGCAGTTCCCCATCCGGGCAGGGGGCAGAAAATATTAACTATGGCTACACCTTC; CDR3 protein: CASSSPSGQGAENINYGYTF
V gene: TRBV6-5; J gene: TRBJ2-7; D gene: .; clone size: .; CDR3 DNA: TGTGCCAGCGGAGGGCATGGGTACGAGCAGTACTTC; CDR3 protein: CASGGHGYEQYF
V gene: TRBV5-6; J gene: TRBJ2-7; D gene: TRBD2; clone size: .; CDR3 DNA: TGTGCCAGCCGCTCAATAGGGGACTACCTCTCTGAGCAGTACTTC; CDR3 protein: CASRSIGDYLSEQYF
V gene: TRBV28; J gene: TRBJ2-7; D gene: .; clone size: .; CDR3 DNA: TGTGCCAGCAGTGACTACCGGGACACTTCCTACGAGCAGTACTTC; CDR3 protein: CASSDYRDTSYEQYF
V gene: TRBV28; J gene: TRBJ2-3; D gene: TRBD1; clone size: once; CDR3 DNA: TGTGCCAGCAGTTTACTCACAGGGGTTGGAGGCACAGATACGCAGTATTTT; CDR3 protein: CASSLLTGVGGTDTQYF
V gene: TRBV29-1; J gene: TRBJ1-1; D gene: .; clone size: .; CDR3 DNA: TGCAGCGTTGGAGAAACAGGGCCGAACACTGAAGCTTTCTTT; CDR3 protein: CSVGETGPNTEAFF
V gene: TRBV5-1; J gene: TRBJ2-5; D gene: TRBD1; clone size: .; CDR3 DNA: TGCGCCAGCAGCGCCGGGACAGGGGTTGGGTACCAAGAGACCCAGTACTTC; CDR3 protein: CASSAGTGVGYQETQYF
V gene: TRBV5-1; J gene: TRBJ1-2; D gene: .; clone size: .; CDR3 DNA: TGCGCCAGCAGCGCAGAGGCTACAGATCGGGGCTACACCTTC; CDR3 protein: CASSAEATDRGYTF
V gene: TRBV28; J gene: TRBJ2-7; D gene: .; clone size: .; CDR3 DNA: TGTGCCAGCAGTTTACCAGGGAGGAATGACTACGAGCAGTACTTC; CDR3 protein: CASSLPGRNDYEQYF
V gene: TRBV6-5; J gene: TRBJ2-7; D gene: TRBD1; clone size: .; CDR3 DNA: TGTGCCAGCAGGAGACAGGGGTCCTACGAGCAGTACTTC; CDR3 protein: CASRRQGSYEQYF
V gene: TRBV7-2; J gene: TRBJ1-5; D gene: TRBD1; clone size: .; CDR3 DNA: TGTGCCAGCAGCTACCCCCCGGGACAGAGAAGTCAGCCCCAGCATTTT; CDR3 protein: CASSYPPGQRSQPQHF
V gene: TRBV4-1; J gene: TRBJ2-3; D gene: .; clone size: .; CDR3 DNA: TGCGCCAGCAGCCAAGGACAGGGAGGGGATACGCAGTATTTT; CDR3 protein: CASSQGQGGDTQYF
V gene: TRBV2; J gene: TRBJ2-3; D gene: .; clone size: .; CDR3 DNA: TGTGCCAGCAGTCGGACTAACACAGATACGCAGTATTTT; CDR3 protein: CASSRTNTDTQYF
V gene: TRBV19; J gene: TRBJ1-2; D gene: .; clone size: .; CDR3 DNA: TGTGCCAGTAGTAAAAGGGTATTAGCTAACTATGGCTACACCTTC; CDR3 protein: CASSKRVLANYGYTF
V gene: TRBV10-1; J gene: TRBJ2-2; D gene: .; clone size: .; CDR3 DNA: TGCGCCAGCACCCCTTATAGCGACGGGGAGCTGTTTTTT; CDR3 protein: CASTPYSDGELFF
V gene: TRBV5-4; J gene: TRBJ2-5; D gene: .; clone size: .; CDR3 DNA: TGTGCCAGCAGCTTGGACACCCAAGAGACCCAGTACTTC; CDR3 protein: CASSLDTQETQYF
V gene: TRBV6-6; J gene: TRBJ2-2; D gene: TRBD2; clone size: .; CDR3 DNA: TGTGCCAGCAGCGGAGCGGGAGTTCACACCGGGGAGCTGTTTTTT; CDR3 protein: CASSGAGVHTGELFF
V gene: TRBV11-2; J gene: TRBJ1-2; D gene: TRBD1; clone size: .; CDR3 DNA: TGTGCCAGCAGCGCCCGACAGGGTACTAACTATGGCTACACCTTC; CDR3 protein: CASSARQGTNYGYTF
V gene: TRBV6-5; J gene: TRBJ2-5; D gene: .; clone size: .; CDR3 DNA: TGTGCCAGCAGTTACGCGGAGACCCAGTACTTC; CDR3 protein: CASSYAETQYF
V gene: TRBV5-8; J gene: TRBJ2-3; D gene: .; clone size: .; CDR3 DNA: TGTGCCAGCAGCTTGCCCCCGGGCAATACGCAGTATTTT; CDR3 protein: CASSLPPGNTQYF
V gene: TRBV20-1; J gene: TRBJ1-2; D gene: .; clone size: .; CDR3 DNA: TGCAGTGCTAGCACATACGCTGGCTACACCTTC; CDR3 protein: CSASTYAGYTF
V gene: TRBV18; J gene: TRBJ1-1; D gene: .; clone size: .; CDR3 DNA: TGTGCCAGCTCCCGTGGTCCAATTGAGAACACTGAAGCTTTCTTT; CDR3 protein: CASSRGPIENTEAFF
V gene: TRBV9; J gene: TRBJ1-2; D gene: .; clone size: .; CDR3 DNA: TGTGCCAGCAGCTCAAGGATAGGGACGGCCTATGGCTACACCTTC; CDR3 protein: CASSSRIGTAYGYTF
V gene: TRBV2; J gene: TRBJ1-1; D gene: .; clone size: .; CDR3 DNA: TGTGCCAGCAGGGGAAACAGAGGCACTGAAGCTTTCTTT; CDR3 protein: CASRGNRGTEAFF
V gene: TRBV7-6; J gene: TRBJ2-5; D gene: .; clone size: .; CDR3 DNA: TGTGCCAGCACCAAGGGAGGGGGCGTGGGGACCCAGTACTTC; CDR3 protein: CASTKGGGVGTQYF
V gene: TRBV10-3; J gene: TRBJ2-1; D gene: TRBD2; clone size: .; CDR3 DNA: TGTGCCATCAACAGCGGGAGTATGAATGAGCAGTTCTTC; CDR3 protein: CAINSGSMNEQFF